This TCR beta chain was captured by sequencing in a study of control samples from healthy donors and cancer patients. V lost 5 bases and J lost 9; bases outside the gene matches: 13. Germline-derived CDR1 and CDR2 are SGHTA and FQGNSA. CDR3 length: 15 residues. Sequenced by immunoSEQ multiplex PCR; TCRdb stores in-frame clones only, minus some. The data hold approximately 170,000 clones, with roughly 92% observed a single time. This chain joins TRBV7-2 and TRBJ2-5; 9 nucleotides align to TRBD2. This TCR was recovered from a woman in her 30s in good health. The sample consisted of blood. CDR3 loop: CASSIQAGGWGAQYF. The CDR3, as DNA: TGTGCCAGCAGCATTCAGGCGGGAGGGTGGGGGGCCCAGTACTTC.